Each of the 17 T cell receptor beta chains below was sequenced from the same sample in a study of beta chain features in type 1 diabetes. Expressed TCRB transcripts got sequenced, as all isolated RNA was reverse transcribed. Using immunoSEQ multiplex PCR, the repertoire was profiled, and TCRdb retains in-frame clones only, with some absent. The table lists hundreds of thousands of clones, 30% of them singletons. Sequencing was carried out using naive CD4+ T cells from blood. The source is a man between 18 and 35 years old in good health.

Comment on this clone: Additional DNA sequences in this sample encode the identical CDR3. The chain combines TRBV20-1 with TRBJ1-1, with D possibly matching TRBD1 (5 bases). This CDR3 contains 11 residues. CDR1 is DFQATT and CDR2 is SNEGSKA in the germline V gene (reference sequence). V lost 6 bases and J 2 bases, leaving 7 bases between the germline ends. The chain's CDR3 is CSATGNTEAFF. CDR3 nucleotides: TGCAGTGCAACAGGAAACACTGAAGCTTTCTTT.

This clone was counted only a few times. The chain has TRBV19 and TRBJ2-1; unclear D gene. Trimming pared 6 bases from V and 6 bases from J, leaving 6 bases between. Germline V CDR1 and CDR2: LNHDA, SQIVND (reference sequence). The CDR3 runs 11 residues. This chain's CDR3 is CASRVGNEQFF. CDR3 nucleotides: TGTGCCAGTAGAGTGGGCAATGAGCAGTTCTTC.

This rearrangement joins TRBV19 to TRBJ2-7; 7 positions agree with TRBD1. CDR3 size: 13 residues. The ends lost 8 bases at V and 0 bases at J; junction bases unmatched: 4. Germline CDR1 reads LNHDA; CDR2 reads SQIVND (reference sequence). CDR3 amino acids: CASRDSYSYEQYF. CDR3 DNA: TGTGCCAGTCGGGACAGTTACTCCTACGAGCAGTACTTC.

This clone showed up just a few times. The CDR3 loop is CASSLAQATGELFF. In DNA, the CDR3 is TGTGCCAGCAGCTTAGCACAGGCCACCGGGGAGCTGTTTTTT. This chain connects TRBV7-9 to TRBJ2-2; tentative D call: TRBD1 (5 bases). Trimming pared 0 bases from V and 4 bases from J, leaving 6 bases between. There are 14 residues in the CDR3. Germline values: CDR1 SEHNR, CDR2 FQNEAQ (reference sequence).

This clone has more than one count but fewer than ten. This chain links TRBV5-1 with TRBJ2-3; either TRBD1 or TRBD2 may fit D (5 bases each). Per the germline V gene, CDR1 is SGHRS and CDR2 is YFSETQ. Trimming left V 6 bases short and J 4 bases short, with 12 bases between. This CDR3 is 13 amino acids long. CDR3 bases: TGCGCCAGCAACCTTAGAGGGGCAGATACGCAGTATTTT. Translation: CASNLRGADTQYF.

A few counts support this clone. The chain carries TRBV7-9 and TRBJ2-7; D perhaps matches TRBD2 (5 bases). Germline V gene lookup returns CDR1 SEHNR and CDR2 FQNEAQ (reference sequence). Trimming cost V 10 bases and J 7 bases, with 11 bases left between them. There are 10 residues in the CDR3. In DNA, the CDR3 is TGTGCCACCCAATCGGGGGAGCAGTACTTC. Its protein product is CATQSGEQYF. Filled out from reference TRBV7-9 and TRBJ2-7, the complete variable domain reads DTGVSQNPRHKITKRGQNVTFRCDPISEHNRLYWYRQTLGQGPEFLTYFQNEAQLEKSRLLSDRFSAERPKGSFSTLEIQRTEQGDSAMYLCATQSGEQYFGPGTRLTVT.

The chain has TRBV9 and TRBJ2-1; either TRBD1 or TRBD2 may supply D (5 bases each). This CDR3 is 15 amino acids long. V was clipped by 3 bases and J by 9 bases, with 19 bases between them. CDR1 and CDR2 (germline): SGDLS, YYNGEE. The CDR3 loop reads CASSAPGTSSTEQFF. The CDR3 nucleotides read TGTGCCAGCAGCGCCCCCGGGACCTCGAGCACTGAGCAGTTCTTC.

A word on this clone: Other DNA sequences in the sample encode the same CDR3. This chain connects TRBV19 to TRBJ2-6; D not resolved. The V gene lost 5 bases and the J gene lost 1 base, with 0 bases spanning the gap. This CDR3 spans 12 amino acids. Germline-derived CDR1 and CDR2 are LNHDA and SQIVND (reference sequence). The CDR3 nucleotides read TGTGCCAGTAGTTCTGGGGCCAACGTCCTGACTTTC. This sequence encodes CASSSGANVLTF.

The chain combines TRBV28 with TRBJ2-6, with a tentative D call TRBD1 (6 bases). The CDR3 is 15 residues long. Germline V gene sequence: CDR1 MDHEN, CDR2 SYDVKM. V shed 5 bases and J shed 1 base, with 9 bases lying between them. The CDR3 sequence: CASSRTASGANVLTF. As DNA, the CDR3 is TGTGCCAGCAGTCGGACAGCTTCTGGGGCCAACGTCCTGACTTTC.

In its sample, this clone was seen a few times. V is TRBV25-1 and J is TRBJ2-7, with 10 bases matching TRBD1. The germline V gene has CDR1 MGHDK and CDR2 SYGVNS. V shed 2 bases and J 4 bases; nucleotides not matched to a gene: 2. The CDR3 sequence is 14 residues long. Here the CDR3 DNA reads TGTGCCAGCAGTGAAGGGACAGGGGTATACGAGCAGTACTTC. Amino acid sequence: CASSEGTGVYEQYF.

This clone was detected only a few times. The chain has TRBV5-4 and TRBJ1-2; D ambiguous. V lost 4 bases and J 0 bases, leaving 10 bases between the germline ends. The CDR3 sequence is 14 residues long. The V gene's germline CDR1 is SGHNT and CDR2 YYREEE (reference sequence). In nucleotides, the CDR3 is TGTGCCAGCAGCCCCGACATATCTAACTATGGCTACACCTTC. Protein sequence: CASSPDISNYGYTF.

In this sample, this clone turned up a few times. V and J are TRBV28 and TRBJ1-5, with D maybe TRBD1 (5 bases). Trimming removed 7 bases at V and 4 bases at J, with 8 bases between. This CDR3 has 12 residues. CDR1 is MDHEN, CDR2 SYDVKM, per germline. The CDR3 coding sequence is TGTGCCAGCATGGGGGGGAATCAGCCCCAGCATTTT. This encodes CASMGGNQPQHF.

The V gene is TRBV28, the J gene TRBJ2-5; a weak D match, TRBD2 (6 bases). CDR1 is MDHEN, CDR2 SYDVKM, per germline. Trimming pared 6 bases from V and 1 base from J, leaving 15 bases between. This CDR3 region has 15 residues. The CDR3 nucleotides read TGTGCCAGCAGCCCCGGTGGGACTGGCCAAGAGACCCAGTACTTC. Translated, it gives CASSPGGTGQETQYF.

V gene TRBV14 combines with J gene TRBJ2-2, with a weak D call TRBD1 (5 bases). Germline-derived CDR1 and CDR2 are SGHDN and FVKESK. The CDR3 is 15 amino acids. V shed 2 bases and J shed 0 bases, with 7 bases lying between them. DNA of the CDR3: TGTGCCAGCAGCCAAAGGGGCACGAACACCGGGGAGCTGTTTTTT. Its protein is CASSQRGTNTGELFF.

This CDR3 reads CASSLLAGGPYQYF. DNA of the CDR3: TGTGCCAGCAGCTTACTAGCGGGAGGGCCTTACCAGTACTTC. The chain joins TRBV7-6 to TRBJ2-5; the match to TRBD2 covers 12 bases. This CDR3 has 14 residues. Germline loops: CDR1 SGHVS, CDR2 FNYEAQ. The V and J ends lost 2 bases and 10 bases, in that order; junction bases with no gene match: 5.

The chain couples TRBV4-1 to TRBJ2-7; weak D call: TRBD1 (6 bases). The CDR3 is 15 residues long. V lost 0 bases, J lost 2 bases, and 11 bases lay in between. Germline V lookup: CDR1 MGHRA, CDR2 YSYEKL. Here the CDR3 reads CASSQEEHRAYEQYF. The CDR3 DNA sequence: TGCGCCAGCAGCCAAGAGGAGCACAGGGCCTACGAGCAGTACTTC.

The chain carries TRBV9 and TRBJ2-1, with D perhaps matching TRBD1 (6 bases). V shed 2 bases and J shed 6 bases, with 15 bases lying between them. The CDR3 spans 15 residues. The germline gives CDR1 SGDLS, CDR2 YYNGEE. The CDR3 coding sequence is TGTGCCAGCAGCGTCGACAGGCGACTTACCAATGAGCAGTTCTTC. Translated, it gives CASSVDRRLTNEQFF.